Shown below are 24 T cell receptor beta chains from a single sample sequenced in a study of blood T cell repertoires in COVID-19. The data were produced by immunoSEQ multiplex PCR, yet TCRdb's version contains in-frame clones alone and is incomplete. The repertoire holds about 250,000 clones, around 90% seen once, with around 0.86% in the top ten. Source material: peripheral blood. The receptor source for this set is a man aged 30 to 39 with COVID-19, enrolled during active disease.

The rearrangement uses TRBV7-2 and TRBJ2-5; TRBD2 agrees at 14 bases. The trim removed 6 bases at V and 5 bases at J, leaving 8 bases unmatched. The CDR3 is 16 amino acids. CDR1 is SGHTA and CDR2 is FQGNSA in the germline V gene. In DNA, the CDR3 is TGTGCCAGCAGACAGCCGGGACTAGCGGGGGTTGAGACCCAGTACTTC. This encodes CASRQPGLAGVETQYF.

The chain combines TRBV15 with TRBJ1-6; D is undetermined. V was shortened by 0 bases and J by 0 bases, with 6 bases between the two germline ends. In germline, CDR1 is LNHNV, CDR2 YYDKDF (reference sequence). This CDR3 is built from 16 residues. This CDR3 is CATSREARSYNSPLHF. In DNA form, the CDR3 reads TGTGCCACCAGCAGAGAAGCCCGCTCCTATAATTCACCCCTCCACTTT.

The gene calls are TRBV7-2 and TRBJ1-3; D is uncertain. The CDR3 totals 14 residues. Germline V CDR1 and CDR2: SGHTA, FQGNSA. Deletions cut 2 bases from V and 0 bases from J, with 5 bases between. Here the CDR3 reads CASSLLSSGNTIYF. The CDR3 DNA is TGTGCCAGCAGCTTACTGAGCTCTGGAAACACCATATATTTT.

The chain recombines TRBV3-1 (or the pseudogene TRBV3-2) with TRBJ1-2; D is perhaps TRBD1 (5 bases). Trimming took 2 bases from V and 7 from J, leaving 17 bases between them. CDR1 and CDR2 (germline): LGHDT, YNNKEL (reference sequence). The CDR3 totals 15 residues. This CDR3 is CASSQYAVGGVGYTF. The CDR3 coding sequence is TGTGCCAGCAGCCAATACGCGGTTGGAGGGGTTGGCTACACCTTC.

V and J are TRBV19 and TRBJ1-1, with D unclear. From germline, CDR1 is LNHDA and CDR2 SQIVND (reference sequence). Between the trimmed V and J ends, which lost 3 bases and 1 base, there was a span of 9 bases. The CDR3 is made up of 14 amino acids. The CDR3 protein is CASSIPTGNTEAFF. CDR3 nucleotides: TGTGCCAGTAGTATCCCGACGGGGAACACTGAAGCTTTCTTT.

This clone was observed a handful of times. The chain combines TRBV5-1 with TRBJ2-7, with 8 nucleotides matching TRBD1. CDR1 is SGHRS, CDR2 YFSETQ, per germline. CDR3 length equals 15 residues. The ends lost 0 bases at V and 7 bases at J; junction bases unmatched: 9. DNA of the CDR3: TGCGCCAGCAGCTTGGTATCAGGGGGCGGTGAAGAGCAGTACTTC. As protein: CASSLVSGGGEEQYF.

V is TRBV25-1 and J is TRBJ1-2; D perhaps matches TRBD1 (5 bases). The CDR3 is made up of 13 amino acids. Trimming left V 7 bases short and J 4 bases short, with 13 bases between. Germline V CDR1 and CDR2: MGHDK, SYGVNS. The CDR3 loop is CASTGSQGYGYTF. The DNA for the CDR3 is TGTGCCAGCACTGGATCGCAGGGCTATGGCTACACCTTC.

V and J are TRBV13 and TRBJ2-2, with 12 bases identical to TRBD1. CDR3 length: 19 residues. CDR1 is PRHDT and CDR2 is FYEKMQ in the germline V gene (reference sequence). J gave up 1 base and V 3 bases, and 9 bases lay outside the gene matches. Here the CDR3 reads CASSLSGTGGIGNTGELFF. For the CDR3, the DNA is TGTGCCAGCAGCTTGTCCGGGACAGGGGGCATTGGGAACACCGGGGAGCTGTTTTTT.

The V and J genes are TRBV5-6 and TRBJ1-6, with 11 bases that match TRBD1. V shed 2 bases and J 8 bases; nucleotides not matched to a gene: 3. The CDR3 loop spans 15 amino acids. Looked up from germline, CDR1 is SGHDT and CDR2 is YYEEEE. The CDR3 DNA reads as TGTGCCAGCAGCTTTGGGGACAGGGGGGATTCACCCCTCCACTTT. It codes for CASSFGDRGDSPLHF.

This chain joins TRBV5-6 and TRBJ1-6; no clear D. The V end was cut by 4 bases, the J end by 7 bases, with 18 bases between. The CDR3 is 16 residues long. Germline lookup yields CDR1 SGHDT and CDR2 YYEEEE. The CDR3 reads CASSPPLGRRNSPLHF. The DNA for the CDR3 is TGTGCCAGCAGCCCCCCATTGGGGAGGAGAAATTCACCCCTCCACTTT.

This clone has just one count. The genes are TRBV21-1 and TRBJ1-4; TRBD1 is the table's D call, not checked against the DNA. TRBV21-1 is a listed pseudogene. The CDR3 extends over 15 amino acids. CDR3 amino acids: CASSRDRTTNEKLFF. CDR3 DNA: TGTGCCAGCAGCAGGGACAGGACAACTAATGAAAAACTGTTTTTT.

V is TRBV10-2 and J is TRBJ2-5; 14 positions agree with TRBD2. J gave up 7 bases and V 6 bases, and 13 bases lay outside the gene matches. Germline CDR1 WSHSY, CDR2 SAAADI. The CDR3 is made up of 17 amino acids. The CDR3 DNA reads TGCGCCAGCAGGGGGGGGACTAGCGGGGGACCGTTGGGGACCCAGTACTTC. Amino acid sequence: CASRGGTSGGPLGTQYF.

This clone showed up just a few times. The J gene is TRBJ1-6, the V gene TRBV6-5; D gene uncertain. With 5 bases removed from V and 7 bases from J, the gap between germline ends came to 6 bases. CDR1 MNHEY and CDR2 SVGAGI come from the germline V gene. The CDR3 sequence is 12 residues long. CDR3 loop: CASSPPNSPLHF. CDR3 in DNA: TGTGCCAGCAGTCCCCCAAATTCACCCCTCCACTTT.

The gene calls are TRBV4-1 and TRBJ2-5; D ambiguous. Germline lookup yields CDR1 MGHRA and CDR2 YSYEKL. The V end lost 0 bases, the J end lost 0 bases, and 8 bases lay between the germline ends. The CDR3 runs 15 residues. The chain's CDR3 is CASSQEPRYQETQYF. CDR3 nucleotides: TGCGCCAGCAGCCAAGAGCCCCGGTACCAAGAGACCCAGTACTTC.

The rearrangement links TRBV5-6 to TRBJ1-5; D is undetermined. In germline, CDR1 is SGHDT, CDR2 YYEEEE. The V end was cut by 0 bases, the J end by 5 bases, with 6 bases between. There are 13 residues in the CDR3. CDR3 DNA: TGTGCCAGCAGCTTGGGGGCAGATCAGCCCCAGCATTTT. This translates into CASSLGADQPQHF.

The chain links TRBV27 to TRBJ1-2; 8 bases agree with TRBD1. This CDR3 is 13 amino acids long. CDR1 and CDR2 (germline): MNHEY, SMNVEV (reference sequence). The V segment lost 7 bases and the J segment 4 bases; nucleotides outside the gene matches: 5. The chain's CDR3 is CASTGTGSYGYTF. The CDR3 nucleotides read TGTGCCAGCACCGGGACAGGCTCCTATGGCTACACCTTC.

The chain uses TRBV5-1 and TRBJ2-1; D ambiguous. The germline V gene has CDR1 SGHRS and CDR2 YFSETQ. The CDR3 covers 16 residues. Between the trimmed V and J ends, which lost 0 bases and 0 bases, there was a span of 10 bases. CDR3 loop: CASSLGGTYSYNEQFF. In DNA form, the CDR3 reads TGCGCCAGCAGCTTGGGAGGCACTTACTCCTACAATGAGCAGTTCTTC.

The chain couples TRBV2 to TRBJ2-1; 9 bases match TRBD2. With V trimmed by 10 bases and J by 8 bases, 24 bases remained unmatched. Germline CDR1 SNHLY, CDR2 FYNNEI. The CDR3 has 18 amino acids. This chain's CDR3 is CATSQTRLAGIEGHEQFF. In nucleotides, the CDR3 is TGTGCCACCTCTCAAACGAGGCTAGCGGGAATCGAAGGCCATGAGCAGTTCTTC.

The V gene is TRBV2, the J gene TRBJ1-4, with 7 bases aligning to TRBD1. The CDR3 runs to 15 residues. Germline V gene data show CDR1 as SNHLY and CDR2 as FYNNEI. Trimming at V came to 6 bases and at J to 3 bases, leaving 7 bases not matched to a gene. CDR3 DNA sequence: TGTGCCAGCAGGGAACAGGGGCCGGCTAATGAAAAACTGTTTTTT. Translating gives CASREQGPANEKLFF.

This chain links TRBV3-1 (or the pseudogene TRBV3-2) with TRBJ2-5, with D hard to call. Germline values: CDR1 LGHDT, CDR2 YNNKEL (reference sequence). Trimming stripped 0 bases from V and 5 bases from J, with 10 bases between. This CDR3 region has 14 residues. The CDR3 spells CASSQDRSFETQYF. CDR3 DNA sequence: TGTGCCAGCAGCCAAGATCGGAGTTTTGAGACCCAGTACTTC.

The V and J genes are TRBV6-1 and TRBJ1-5, with 12 bases fitting TRBD1. Trimming took 4 bases from V and 1 from J; bases not matched to a gene: 5. Germline V CDR1 and CDR2: MNHNS, SASEGT. CDR3 length: 17 residues. The CDR3 protein is CASSGRDRGLSNQPQHF. Here the CDR3 DNA reads TGTGCCAGCAGTGGCCGGGACAGGGGGCTGAGCAATCAGCCCCAGCATTTT.

This chain links TRBV7-9 with TRBJ1-2, with a tentative D call TRBD1 (6 bases). The germline CDR1 and CDR2 sequences are SEHNR and FQNEAQ (reference sequence). V was pared by 5 bases and J by 5 bases, with 15 bases between. The CDR3 extends over 14 amino acids. This CDR3 reads CASSEQGGVYGYTF. The CDR3 region has the DNA TGTGCCAGCAGCGAACAGGGTGGGGTTTATGGCTACACCTTC. Variable domain in full (rest from reference TRBV7-9 and TRBJ1-2): DTGVSQNPRHKITKRGQNVTFRCDPISEHNRLYWYRQTLGQGPEFLTYFQNEAQLEKSRLLSDRFSAERPKGSFSTLEIQRTEQGDSAMYLCASSEQGGVYGYTFGSGTRLTVV.

J is TRBJ2-3 and V is TRBV7-2, with a possible D match to TRBD2 (6 bases). V lost 6 bases, J lost 1 base, and 11 bases lay in between. Germline V gene lookup returns CDR1 SGHTA and CDR2 FQGNSA. The CDR3 length is 14 residues. The CDR3 nucleotides are TGTGCCAGCAGTCTTGCTAGCGGCACAGATACGCAGTATTTT. Translated: CASSLASGTDTQYF.

This rearrangement joins TRBV20-1 to TRBJ2-7; 11 nucleotides match TRBD2. Looked up from germline, CDR1 is DFQATT and CDR2 is SNEGSKA (reference sequence). Trimming removed 3 bases from V and 1 base from J; junction bases left unmatched: 5. The CDR3 spans 15 residues. In DNA, the CDR3 is TGCAGTGCTAGTCCCGGGACTAGCGGATCCTACGAGCAGTACTTC. It translates to CSASPGTSGSYEQYF.